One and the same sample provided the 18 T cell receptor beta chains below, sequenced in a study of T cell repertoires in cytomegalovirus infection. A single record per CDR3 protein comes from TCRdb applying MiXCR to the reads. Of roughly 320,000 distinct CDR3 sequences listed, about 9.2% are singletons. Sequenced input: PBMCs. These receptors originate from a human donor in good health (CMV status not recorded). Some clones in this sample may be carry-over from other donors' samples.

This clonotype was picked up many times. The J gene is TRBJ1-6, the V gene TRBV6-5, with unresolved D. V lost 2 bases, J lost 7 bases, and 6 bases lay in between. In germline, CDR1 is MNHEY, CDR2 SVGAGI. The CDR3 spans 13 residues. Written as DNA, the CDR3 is TGTGCCAGCAGTTACCCGGAAAATTCACCCCTCCACTTT. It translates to CASSYPENSPLHF.

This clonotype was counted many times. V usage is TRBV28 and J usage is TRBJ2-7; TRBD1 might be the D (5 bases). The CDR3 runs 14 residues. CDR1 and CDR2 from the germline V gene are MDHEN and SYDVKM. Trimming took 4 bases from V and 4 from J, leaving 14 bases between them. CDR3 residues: CASSSPWGGYEQYV. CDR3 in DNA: TGTGCCAGCAGTTCCCCCTGGGGCGGATACGAGCAGTACGTC.

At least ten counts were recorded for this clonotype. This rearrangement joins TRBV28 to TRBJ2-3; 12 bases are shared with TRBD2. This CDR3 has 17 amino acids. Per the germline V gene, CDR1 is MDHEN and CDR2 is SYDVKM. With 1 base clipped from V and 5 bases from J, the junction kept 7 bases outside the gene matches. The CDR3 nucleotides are TGTGCCAGCAGTTTATTCCCTAGCGGGGGGGTTCGAGATACGCAGTATTTT. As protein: CASSLFPSGGVRDTQYF.

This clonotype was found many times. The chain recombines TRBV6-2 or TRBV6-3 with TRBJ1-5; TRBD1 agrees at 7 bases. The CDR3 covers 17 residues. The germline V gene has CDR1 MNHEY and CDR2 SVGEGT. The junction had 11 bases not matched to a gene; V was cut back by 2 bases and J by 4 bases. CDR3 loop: CASSYRPTGMWNQPQHF. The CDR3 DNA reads TGTGCCAGCAGTTACAGGCCGACAGGGATGTGGAATCAGCCCCAGCATTTT.

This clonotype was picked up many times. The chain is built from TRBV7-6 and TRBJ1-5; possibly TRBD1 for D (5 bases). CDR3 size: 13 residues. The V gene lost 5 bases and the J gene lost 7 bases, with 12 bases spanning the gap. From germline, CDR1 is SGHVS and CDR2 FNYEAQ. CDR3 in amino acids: CASSPGFRQPQHF. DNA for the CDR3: TGTGCCAGCAGCCCAGGGTTTAGGCAGCCCCAGCATTTT.

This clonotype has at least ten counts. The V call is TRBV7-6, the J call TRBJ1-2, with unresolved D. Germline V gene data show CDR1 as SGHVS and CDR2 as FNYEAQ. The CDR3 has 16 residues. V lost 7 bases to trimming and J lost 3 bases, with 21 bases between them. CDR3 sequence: CASNIITPDGDYGYTF. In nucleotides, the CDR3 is TGTGCCAGCAACATTATTACCCCCGACGGGGACTATGGCTACACCTTC.

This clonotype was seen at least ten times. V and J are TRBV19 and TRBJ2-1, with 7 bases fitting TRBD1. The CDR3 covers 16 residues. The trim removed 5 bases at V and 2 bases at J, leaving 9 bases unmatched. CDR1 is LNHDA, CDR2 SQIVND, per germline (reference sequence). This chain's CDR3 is CASSSSGTETYNEQFF. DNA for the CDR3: TGTGCCAGTAGTTCTTCCGGGACAGAAACCTACAATGAGCAGTTCTTC.

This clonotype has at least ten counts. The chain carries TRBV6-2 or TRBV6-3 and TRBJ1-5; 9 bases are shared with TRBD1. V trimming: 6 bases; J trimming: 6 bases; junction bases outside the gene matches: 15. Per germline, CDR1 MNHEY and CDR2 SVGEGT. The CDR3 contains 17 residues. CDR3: CASRSDRGGVSSQPQHF. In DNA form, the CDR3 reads TGTGCCAGCAGATCGGACAGGGGAGGTGTCAGTAGTCAGCCCCAGCATTTT.

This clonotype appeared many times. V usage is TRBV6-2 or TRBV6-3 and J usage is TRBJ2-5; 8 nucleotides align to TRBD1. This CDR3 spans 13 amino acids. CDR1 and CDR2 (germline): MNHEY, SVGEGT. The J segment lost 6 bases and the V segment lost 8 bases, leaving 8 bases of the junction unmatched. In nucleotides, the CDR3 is TGTGCCAGCTTTAACAGGGGGAGGAAGACCCAGTACTTC. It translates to CASFNRGRKTQYF.

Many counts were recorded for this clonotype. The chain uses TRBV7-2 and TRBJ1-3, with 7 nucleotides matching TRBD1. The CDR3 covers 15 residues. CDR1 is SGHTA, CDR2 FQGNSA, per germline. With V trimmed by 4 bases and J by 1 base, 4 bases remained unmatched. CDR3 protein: CASSWAGQSGNTIYF. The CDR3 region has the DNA TGTGCCAGCAGCTGGGCGGGACAGTCTGGAAACACCATATATTTT.

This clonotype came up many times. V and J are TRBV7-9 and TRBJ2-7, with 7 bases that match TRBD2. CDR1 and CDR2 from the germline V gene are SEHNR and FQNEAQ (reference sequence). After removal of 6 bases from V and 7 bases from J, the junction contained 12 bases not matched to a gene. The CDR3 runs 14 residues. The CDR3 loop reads CASRNGGVRNEQYF. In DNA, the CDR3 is TGTGCCAGCAGAAATGGGGGGGTCCGGAATGAGCAGTACTTC.

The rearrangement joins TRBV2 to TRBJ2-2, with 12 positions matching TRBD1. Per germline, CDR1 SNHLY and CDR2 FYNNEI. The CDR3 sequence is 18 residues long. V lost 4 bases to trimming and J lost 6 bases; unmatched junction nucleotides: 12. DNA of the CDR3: TGTGCCAGCAGTGGCCCCGGGACAGGGGGCGAGATCTCCGGGGAGCTGTTTTTT. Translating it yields CASSGPGTGGEISGELFF. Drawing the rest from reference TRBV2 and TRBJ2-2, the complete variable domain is EPEVTQTPSHQVTQMGQEVILRCVPISNHLYFYWYRQILGQKVEFLVSFYNNEISEKSEIFDDQFSVERPDGSNFTLKIRSTKLEDSAMYFCASSGPGTGGEISGELFFGEGSRLTVL.

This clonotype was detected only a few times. CDR3: CASRFGAGGTDTQYF. CDR3 in DNA: TGTGCCAGCAGATTCGGGGCAGGGGGCACAGATACGCAGTATTTT. The chain uses TRBV7-9 and TRBJ2-3, with a possible D match to TRBD1 (6 bases). The V gene lost 6 bases and the J gene lost 1 base, with 14 bases spanning the gap. Germline CDR1 reads SEHNR; CDR2 reads FQNEAQ (reference sequence). The CDR3 length is 15 residues.

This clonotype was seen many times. The CDR3 region has the DNA TGCAGCGTTGTCGGGCTAGCGGGGGGCCGTTCCTCCTACAATGAGCAGTTCTTC. This codes for CSVVGLAGGRSSYNEQFF. The chain couples TRBV29-1 to TRBJ2-1, with 11 bases identical to TRBD2. The V and J ends lost 4 bases and 0 bases, in that order; junction bases with no gene match: 11. The CDR3 length is 18 residues. Germline V gene data show CDR1 as SQVTM and CDR2 as ANQGSEA.

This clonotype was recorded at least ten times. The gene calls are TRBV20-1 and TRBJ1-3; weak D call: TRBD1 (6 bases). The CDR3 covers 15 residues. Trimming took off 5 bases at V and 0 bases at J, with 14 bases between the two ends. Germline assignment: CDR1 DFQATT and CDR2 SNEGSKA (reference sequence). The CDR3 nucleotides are TGCAGTGCTCGGGGCAGGGGAGGCTCTGGAAACACCATATATTTT. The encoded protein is CSARGRGGSGNTIYF.

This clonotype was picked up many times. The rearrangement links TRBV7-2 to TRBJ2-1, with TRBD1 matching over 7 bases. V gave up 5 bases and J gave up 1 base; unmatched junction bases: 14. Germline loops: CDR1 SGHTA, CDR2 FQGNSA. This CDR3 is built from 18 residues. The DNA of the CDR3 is TGTGCCAGCAGCCAATTTACCACGACAGGGTGGTCCTACAATGAGCAGTTCTTC. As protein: CASSQFTTTGWSYNEQFF.

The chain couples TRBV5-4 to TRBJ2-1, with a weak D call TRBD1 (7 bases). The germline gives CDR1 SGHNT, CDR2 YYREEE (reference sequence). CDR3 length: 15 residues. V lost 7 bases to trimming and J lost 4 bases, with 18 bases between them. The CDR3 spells CASGTDRALYNEQFF. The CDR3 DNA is TGTGCCAGCGGGACTGACAGGGCCCTATACAATGAGCAGTTCTTC. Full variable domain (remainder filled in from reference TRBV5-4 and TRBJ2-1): ETGVTQSPTHLIKTRGQQVTLRCSSQSGHNTVSWYQQALGQGPQFIFQYYREEENGRGNFPPRFSGLQFPNYSSELNVNALELDDSALYLCASGTDRALYNEQFFGPGTRLTVL.

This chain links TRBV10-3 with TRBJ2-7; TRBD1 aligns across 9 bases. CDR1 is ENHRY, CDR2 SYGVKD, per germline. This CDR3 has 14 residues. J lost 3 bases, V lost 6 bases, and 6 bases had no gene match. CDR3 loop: CAISPGQGVYEQYV. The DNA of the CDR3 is TGTGCCATCAGCCCGGGACAGGGCGTCTACGAGCAGTACGTC.